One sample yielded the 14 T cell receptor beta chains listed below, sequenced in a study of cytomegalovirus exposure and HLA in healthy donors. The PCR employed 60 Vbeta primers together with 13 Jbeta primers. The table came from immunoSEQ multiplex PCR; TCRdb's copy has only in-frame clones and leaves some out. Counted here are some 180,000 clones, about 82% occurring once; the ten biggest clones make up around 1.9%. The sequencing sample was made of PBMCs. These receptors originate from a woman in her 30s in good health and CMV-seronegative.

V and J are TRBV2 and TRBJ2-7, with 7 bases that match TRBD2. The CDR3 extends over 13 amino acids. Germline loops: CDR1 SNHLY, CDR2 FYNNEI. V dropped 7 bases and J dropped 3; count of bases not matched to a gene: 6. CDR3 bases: TGTGCCAGCATGGCGGGGGAGGTCTACGAGCAGTACTTC. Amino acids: CASMAGEVYEQYF.

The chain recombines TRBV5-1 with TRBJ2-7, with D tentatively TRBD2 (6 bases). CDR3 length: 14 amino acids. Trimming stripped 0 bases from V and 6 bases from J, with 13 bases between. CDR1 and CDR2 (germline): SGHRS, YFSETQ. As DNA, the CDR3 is TGCGCCAGCAGCTTGGGGCAGGGAGGAGGCGAGCAGTACTTC. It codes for CASSLGQGGGEQYF.

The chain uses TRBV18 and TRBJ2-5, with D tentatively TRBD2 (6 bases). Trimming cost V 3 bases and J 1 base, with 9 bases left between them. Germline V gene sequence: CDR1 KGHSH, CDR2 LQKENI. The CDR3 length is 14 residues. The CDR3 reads CASSPRRAQETQYF. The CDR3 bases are TGTGCCAGCTCACCGAGGAGGGCCCAAGAGACCCAGTACTTC.

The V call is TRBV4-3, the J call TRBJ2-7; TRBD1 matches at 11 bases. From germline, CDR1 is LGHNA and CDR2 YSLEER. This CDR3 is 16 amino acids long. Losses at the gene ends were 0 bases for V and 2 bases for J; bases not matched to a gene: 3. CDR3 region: CASSQDPGQGAYEQYF. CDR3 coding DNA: TGCGCCAGCAGCCAAGATCCGGGACAGGGGGCCTACGAGCAGTACTTC.

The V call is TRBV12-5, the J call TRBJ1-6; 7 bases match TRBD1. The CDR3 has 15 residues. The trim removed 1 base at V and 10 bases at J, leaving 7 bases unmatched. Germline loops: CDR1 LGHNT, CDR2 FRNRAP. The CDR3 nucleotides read TGTGCTAGTGGTTTGGGACAGGGTACTCTGTCACCCCTCCACTTT. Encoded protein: CASGLGQGTLSPLHF.

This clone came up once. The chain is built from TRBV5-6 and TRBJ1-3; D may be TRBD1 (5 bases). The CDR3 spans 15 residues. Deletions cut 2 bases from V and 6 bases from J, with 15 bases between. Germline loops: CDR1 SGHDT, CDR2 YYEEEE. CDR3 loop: CASSFGRDDQNTIYF. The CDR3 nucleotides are TGTGCCAGCAGCTTCGGCAGGGATGATCAAAACACCATATATTTT.

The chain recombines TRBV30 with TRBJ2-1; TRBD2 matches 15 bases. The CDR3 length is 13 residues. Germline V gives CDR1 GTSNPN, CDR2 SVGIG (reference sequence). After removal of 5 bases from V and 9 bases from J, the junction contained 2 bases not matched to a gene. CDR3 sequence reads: CAWGLAGGREQFF. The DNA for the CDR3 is TGTGCCTGGGGACTAGCGGGGGGGCGTGAGCAGTTCTTC.

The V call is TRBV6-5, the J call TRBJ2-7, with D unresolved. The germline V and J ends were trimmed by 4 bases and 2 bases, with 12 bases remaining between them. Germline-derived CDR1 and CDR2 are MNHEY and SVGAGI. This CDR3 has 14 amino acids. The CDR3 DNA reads TGTGCCAGCAGTTTTCTAGGCCTTGCCTACGAGCAGTACTTC. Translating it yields CASSFLGLAYEQYF.

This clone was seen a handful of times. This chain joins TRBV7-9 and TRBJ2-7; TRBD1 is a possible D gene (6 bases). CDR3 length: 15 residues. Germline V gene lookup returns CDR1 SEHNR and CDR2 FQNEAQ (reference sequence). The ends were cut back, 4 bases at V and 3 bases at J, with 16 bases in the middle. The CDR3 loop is CASSSIRGTDYEQYF. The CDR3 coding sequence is TGTGCCAGCAGCTCGATCAGGGGAACCGACTACGAGCAGTACTTC.

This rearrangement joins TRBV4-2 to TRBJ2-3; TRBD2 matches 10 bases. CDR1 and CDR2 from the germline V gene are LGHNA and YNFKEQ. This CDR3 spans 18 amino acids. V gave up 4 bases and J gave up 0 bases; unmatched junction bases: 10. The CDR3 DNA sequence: TGTGCCAGCAGCCTCCTCCCCCGGACTAGCGGAAGCACAGATACGCAGTATTTT. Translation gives CASSLLPRTSGSTDTQYF.

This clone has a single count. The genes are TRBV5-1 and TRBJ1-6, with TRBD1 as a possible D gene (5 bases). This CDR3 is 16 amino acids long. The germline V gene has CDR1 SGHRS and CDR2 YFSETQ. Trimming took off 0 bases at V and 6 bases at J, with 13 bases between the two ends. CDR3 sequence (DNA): TGCGCCAGCAGCTTGGAGGGGTTCGTCATTAATTCACCCCTCCACTTT. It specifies CASSLEGFVINSPLHF.

The CDR3, as DNA: TGTGCCAGCAGCCCTCAGGGGGGTCCAGAAAAACTGTTTTTT. Translated, it gives CASSPQGGPEKLFF. V usage is TRBV10-3 and J usage is TRBJ1-4; 7 bases are a match to TRBD1. The CDR3 runs to 14 residues. CDR1 is ENHRY and CDR2 is SYGVKD in the germline V gene. The junction had 13 bases not matched to a gene; V was cut back by 10 bases and J by 8 bases.

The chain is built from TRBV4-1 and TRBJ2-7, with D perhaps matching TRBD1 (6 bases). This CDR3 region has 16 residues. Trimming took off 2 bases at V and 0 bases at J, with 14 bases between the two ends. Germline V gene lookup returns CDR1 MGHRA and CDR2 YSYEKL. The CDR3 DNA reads TGCGCCAGCAGCCAATCAGTCCAGGGGATCTCCTACGAGCAGTACTTC. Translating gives CASSQSVQGISYEQYF.

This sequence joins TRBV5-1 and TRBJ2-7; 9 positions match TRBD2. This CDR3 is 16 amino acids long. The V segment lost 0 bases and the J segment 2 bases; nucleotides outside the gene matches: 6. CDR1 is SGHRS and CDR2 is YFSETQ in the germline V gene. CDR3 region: CASSLDSGGLAYEQYF. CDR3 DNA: TGCGCCAGCAGCTTGGATAGCGGGGGTCTCGCCTACGAGCAGTACTTC.